These 8 T cell receptor beta chains were all obtained from the same sample, sequenced in a study of Ad26.COV2.S vaccination and SARS-CoV-2 variants. Sequencing used immunoSEQ multiplex PCR; TCRdb keeps in-frame clones, though not all of them. The table includes 350,000 to 450,000 clones, 92% detected once. As to treatment: 15 to 20 received Ad26.COV2.S at low or high dose, single or two shots; about 5 received placebo; per-sample allocation not given. The study sampled participants on day 63 after the first vaccine or placebo injection. Material: peripheral blood, obtained in a trial of Ad26.COV2.S vaccine versus placebo. The receptors were sampled from a person between 18 and 60 years old who received the Ad26.COV2.S COVID-19 vaccine or a placebo.

The rearrangement uses TRBV5-5 and TRBJ2-5, with TRBD2 matching over 11 bases. The CDR3 is 14 residues long. V shed 4 bases, J shed 3 bases, and the junction held 2 bases outside the gene matches. CDR1 is SGHKS and CDR2 is YYEKEE in the germline V gene (reference sequence). This CDR3 reads CASSPTSGEETQYF. As DNA, the CDR3 is TGTGCCAGCAGCCCGACTAGCGGGGAAGAGACCCAGTACTTC.

The gene calls are TRBV5-1 and TRBJ2-5, with a possible D match to TRBD2 (5 bases). V gave up 4 bases and J gave up 2 bases, with 12 bases separating them. Germline values: CDR1 SGHRS, CDR2 YFSETQ. The CDR3 totals 14 residues. The CDR3 DNA reads as TGCGCCAGCAGCCCGGAACCGGGGCAAGAGACCCAGTACTTC. Its translation is CASSPEPGQETQYF. The whole variable domain, remainder taken from reference TRBV5-1 and TRBJ2-5, is KAGVTQTPRYLIKTRGQQVTLSCSPISGHRSVSWYQQTPGQGLQFLFEYFSETQRNKGNFPGRFSGRQFSNSRSEMNVSTLELGDSALYLCASSPEPGQETQYFGPGTRLLVL.

This clone was counted a single time. Distinct nucleotide sequences in the sample also encode this CDR3. CDR3: CASSLASQETQYF. CDR3 coding DNA: TGCGCCAGCAGCTTGGCCTCCCAAGAGACCCAGTACTTC. The J gene is TRBJ2-5, the V gene TRBV5-1; no clear D gene. Between the trimmed V and J ends, which lost 0 bases and 1 base, there was a span of 4 bases. The CDR3 sequence is 13 residues long. CDR1 is SGHRS and CDR2 is YFSETQ in the germline V gene.

This clone was seen repeatedly, ten times or more. The genes are TRBV2 and TRBJ2-6, with 10 positions matching TRBD2. This CDR3 contains 17 residues. Germline-derived CDR1 and CDR2 are SNHLY and FYNNEI. The J segment lost 0 bases and the V segment lost 7 bases, leaving 6 bases of the junction unmatched. This CDR3 is CASTTGTSASGANVLTF. CDR3 sequence (DNA): TGTGCCAGCACCACTGGGACTAGCGCCTCTGGGGCCAACGTCCTGACTTTC.

The rearrangement uses TRBV19 and TRBJ2-3; 8 bases agree with TRBD2. The germline V gene has CDR1 LNHDA and CDR2 SQIVND (reference sequence). The CDR3 has 15 amino acids. J lost 8 bases, V lost 1 base, and 8 bases had no gene match. CDR3: CASSIAGGAFITQYF. The CDR3 nucleotides are TGTGCCAGTAGTATAGCGGGGGGGGCGTTTATTACGCAGTATTTT.

The chain combines TRBV25-1 with TRBJ1-1; 7 positions agree with TRBD1. Germline V gives CDR1 MGHDK, CDR2 SYGVNS. The ends lost 4 bases at V and 1 base at J; junction bases unmatched: 9. This CDR3 has 16 residues. The CDR3 loop reads CASSGRGLMGNTEAFF. CDR3 in DNA: TGTGCCAGCAGTGGAAGGGGGCTAATGGGGAACACTGAAGCTTTCTTT.

The chain is built from TRBV11-3 and TRBJ1-5; 7 bases are a match to TRBD1. The CDR3 loop spans 16 amino acids. The V segment lost 6 bases and the J segment 11 bases; nucleotides outside the gene matches: 19. CDR1 SGHNT and CDR2 YENEEA come from the germline V gene. The CDR3 here is CASRPTPRQGQSAQHF. The CDR3 bases are TGTGCCAGCAGGCCGACACCCAGACAGGGTCAATCAGCCCAGCATTTT.

The chain carries TRBV7-2 and TRBJ2-7; 10 bases map to TRBD1. J gave up 2 bases and V 5 bases, and 9 bases lay outside the gene matches. Germline-derived CDR1 and CDR2 are SGHTA and FQGNSA. The CDR3 spans 16 residues. The CDR3 DNA reads TGTGCCAGCAGCCAATCCGGGACAGGGGTGCCCTACGAGCAGTACTTC. Translating gives CASSQSGTGVPYEQYF.